The source of this T cell receptor (beta chain) is a study of vaccination effects on CD4 cells after COVID-19 (dated by TCRdb to 2021 to 2024). About the full investigation: Post-vaccine samples across the study were collected a median of 72 days after the second dose, with a range of 14 to 241. The study compared SARS-CoV-2 spike-specific CD4+ TCR repertoires before and after mRNA vaccination in COVID-19 convalescent patients and infection-naive vaccine recipients. Altogether, 10 COVID-19 convalescent patients and several SARS-CoV-2-naive healthy vaccine recipients made up the full study. Cultures from other donors in the study were sequenced using the Oncomine TCR Beta short-read assay on an Illumina iSeq 100. What the study reported, not specific to this receptor: Limitations of the study were the small number of convalescent patients and the absence of early post-infection timepoints. Among healthy vaccine recipients, nearly all vaccine-induced clones were SARS-CoV-2 mono-reactive, and only 1 of 255 was cross-reactive with common cold coronaviruses. Marked clonal contraction was observed in both infection-induced and vaccine-induced clones at late post-vaccination timepoints, consistent with waning T cell responses.

According to the germline V gene, CDR1 reads KGHDR and CDR2 reads SFDVKD. Trimming removed 4 bases from V and 4 bases from J, leaving 9 bases between the germline ends. From its cysteine to its phenylalanine, the CDR3 spans 13 amino acids. CDR3 DNA is the only sequence kept; it has 39 bases, read in frame from the first base. The method was the immunoSEQ multiplex PCR assay. TCR beta CDR3 sequencing was performed on DNA from the cultured, isolated CD4+ T cells. In the authors' own workflow: Non-productive TCR sequences were removed, reads were trimmed to the CDR3 region, and CDR3s of at least 7 amino acids were retained. The MANAFEST web app was used to pick out antigen-specific clonotypes by comparing their expansion in peptide wells with that in reference cultures. To be called positive, a clone needed expansion at FDR<0.05 compared with the reference and with all other wells, an odds ratio greater than 5, and a frequency greater than 0.1% in two replicate wells. Clonotypes significantly expanded in SARS-CoV-2 spike wells and in at least one common cold coronavirus spike condition were defined as cross-reactive. CDR3 similarity was assessed by Levenshtein distance with the stringdist R package, and unrooted trees were built with ape in R 3.6.1. TCRdb took this table from immuneACCESS and kept in-frame rearrangements with V and J called. Such tables lack part of the clones; where checked against another copy, unresolved V genes explain under half of the gap, and the rest is unexplained. Clone size and V and J calls were adopted from that table, with D and trimming inferred from the DNA. This sample has approximately 70,000 clones in its table, and about 80% of those were observed once. Clones ranked in the top ten supply 0.95% to 1.5% of the sample.

In the ViraFEST assay, PBMC were stimulated with viral peptide pools, and TCR sequencing was then used to find antigen-specific CD4+ T cell clonotypes based on their expansion. After more than nine days of culture, CD4+ T cells were isolated with the EasySep CD4+ T cell isolation kit. Each participant got two doses of an mRNA SARS-CoV-2 vaccine, either BNT162b2 or mRNA-1273. None of the healthy vaccine recipients had a prior SARS-CoV-2 infection, which was confirmed by nucleocapsid antibody tests that came back negative both before and after vaccination. Each well held fewer than 2.5 million PBMC cultured in IMDM containing approximately 5.3% human AB serum, 9 to 10 IU/ml IL-2 and gentamicin, along with about 9.3 ug/ml peptides. On days 3 and 7, half of the culture medium was replaced with fresh IL-2-containing medium. Unless noted otherwise, every peptide stimulation condition was cultured in triplicate wells. Using Ficoll-Paque Plus gradient centrifugation, PBMC were separated from whole blood and then either used fresh or cryopreserved at -140C. Overlapping peptide pools spanned the spike proteins of SARS-CoV-2 and the common cold coronaviruses HCoV-NL63, HCoV-OC43 and HCoV-229E. The QIAamp micro DNA kit was used to extract genomic DNA from the cultured CD4+ T cells.

In this sample, this clone turned up a few times. The specificity of this receptor is unknown. Per-base quality was not reported, and no clone a single base away is much larger than it. Material: CD4+ T cells from PBMCs cultured with HCoV-229E spike peptides, obtained after COVID-19 vaccination. Sample cell subset or site, as interpreted from the label and publication: HCoV-229E spike overlapping peptide pool stimulation. Recombination joined TRBV24-1 with TRBJ1-2, with the D segment identity uncertain. This receptor was obtained from a human donor who received a COVID-19 vaccine. The nucleotide sequence reads TGTGCCACCAGTGAGGGTAATACCTATGGCTACACCTTC. Its protein reads: CATSEGNTYGYTF.